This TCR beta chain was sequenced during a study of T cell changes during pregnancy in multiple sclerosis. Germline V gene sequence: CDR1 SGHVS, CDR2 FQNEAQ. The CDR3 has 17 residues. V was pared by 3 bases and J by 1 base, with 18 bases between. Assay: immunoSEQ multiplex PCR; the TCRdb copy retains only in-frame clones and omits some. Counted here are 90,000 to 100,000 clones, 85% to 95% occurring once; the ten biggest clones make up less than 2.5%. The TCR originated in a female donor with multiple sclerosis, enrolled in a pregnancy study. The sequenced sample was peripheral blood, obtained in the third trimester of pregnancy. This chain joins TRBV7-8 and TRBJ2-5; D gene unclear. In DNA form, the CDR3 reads TGTGCCAGCAGCTTCTGGAGAGTCCTTAAACCCCAAGAGACCCAGTACTTC. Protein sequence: CASSFWRVLKPQETQYF.